Sequencing of this T cell receptor beta chain was carried out in a study of T cells in women clearing cervical HPV infection. Looking at the study overall: Cases' blood sampling followed lesion detection by median approximately 150 days (90 to 200).

Only in-frame clones appear in the TCRdb table, and some are missing; sequencing was by immunoSEQ multiplex PCR. With about 24,000 clones in the sample, the ten largest clones hold 5% to 8.5%. This TCR derives from a woman aged 18 to 75 with a cervical HPV16 infection that either progressed to CIN3+ or cleared (not recorded which). Sequencing was carried out using blood buffy coat.

CDR3 DNA (partial): TGTGCCAGCAGCTTAGTGAAGTTTTCGGGTTCACCG. Protein product: CASSLVKFSGSP. The CDR3 reads in full as CASSLVKFSGSPLFF. The chain couples TRBV7-2 to TRBJ2-2; no clear D gene. The read halts 3 residues ahead of the CDR3 end, with the missing end drawn from the germline J gene. The germline V gene has CDR1 SGHTA and CDR2 FQGNSA. The CDR3 totals 15 residues. Variable domain in full (rest from reference TRBV7-2 and TRBJ2-2): GAGVSQSPSNKVTEKGKDVELRCDPISGHTALYWYRQSLGQGLEFLIYFQGNSAPDKSGLPSDRFSAERTGGSVSTLTIQRTQQEDSAVYLCASSLVKFSGSPLFFGEGSRLTVL.